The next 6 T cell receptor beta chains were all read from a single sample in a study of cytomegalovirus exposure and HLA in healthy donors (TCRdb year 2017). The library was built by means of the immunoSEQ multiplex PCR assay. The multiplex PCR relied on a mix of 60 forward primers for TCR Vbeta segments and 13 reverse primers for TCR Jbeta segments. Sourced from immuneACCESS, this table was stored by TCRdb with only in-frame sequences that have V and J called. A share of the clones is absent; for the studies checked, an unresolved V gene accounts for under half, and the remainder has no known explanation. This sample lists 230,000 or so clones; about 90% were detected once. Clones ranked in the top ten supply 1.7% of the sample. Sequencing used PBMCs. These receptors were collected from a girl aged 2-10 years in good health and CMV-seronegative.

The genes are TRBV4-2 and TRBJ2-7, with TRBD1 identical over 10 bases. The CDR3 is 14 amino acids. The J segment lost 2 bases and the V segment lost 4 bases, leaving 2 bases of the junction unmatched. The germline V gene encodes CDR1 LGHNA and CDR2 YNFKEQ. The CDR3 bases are TGTGCCAGCAGCCGCGGGACAGGGGCCTACGAGCAGTACTTC. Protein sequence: CASSRGTGAYEQYF.

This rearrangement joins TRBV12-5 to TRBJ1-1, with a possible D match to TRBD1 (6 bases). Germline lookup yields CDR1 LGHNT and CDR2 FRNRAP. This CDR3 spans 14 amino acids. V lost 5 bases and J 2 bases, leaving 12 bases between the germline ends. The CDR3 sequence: CASGPGQPNTEAFF. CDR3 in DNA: TGTGCTAGTGGTCCTGGACAGCCAAACACTGAAGCTTTCTTT. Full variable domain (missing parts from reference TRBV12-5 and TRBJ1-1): DARVTQTPRHKVTEMGQEVTMRCQPILGHNTVFWYRQTMMQGLELLAYFRNRAPLDDSGMPKDRFSAEMPDATLATLKIQPSEPRDSAVYFCASGPGQPNTEAFFGQGTRLTVV.

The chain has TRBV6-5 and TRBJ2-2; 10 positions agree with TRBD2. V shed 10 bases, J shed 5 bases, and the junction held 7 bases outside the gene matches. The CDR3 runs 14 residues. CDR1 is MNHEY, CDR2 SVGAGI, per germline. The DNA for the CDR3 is TGTGCCACCAAACCGGGACTAGCGACCGGGGAGCTGTTTTTT. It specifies CATKPGLATGELFF.

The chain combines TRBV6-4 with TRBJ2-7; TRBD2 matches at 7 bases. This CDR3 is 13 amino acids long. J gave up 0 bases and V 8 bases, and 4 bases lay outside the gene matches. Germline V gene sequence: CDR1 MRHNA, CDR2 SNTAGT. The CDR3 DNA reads TGTGCCAGCCCAGCTAGCGGCTCCTACGAGCAGTACTTC. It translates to CASPASGSYEQYF.

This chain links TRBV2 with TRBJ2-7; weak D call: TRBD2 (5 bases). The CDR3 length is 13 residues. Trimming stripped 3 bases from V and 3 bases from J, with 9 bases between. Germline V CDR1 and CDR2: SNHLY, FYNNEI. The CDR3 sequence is CASSDSGIYEQYF. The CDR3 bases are TGTGCCAGCAGTGATTCGGGGATCTACGAGCAGTACTTC. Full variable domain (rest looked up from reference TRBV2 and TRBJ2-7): EPEVTQTPSHQVTQMGQEVILRCVPISNHLYFYWYRQILGQKVEFLVSFYNNEISEKSEIFDDQFSVERPDGSNFTLKIRSTKLEDSAMYFCASSDSGIYEQYFGPGTRLTVT.

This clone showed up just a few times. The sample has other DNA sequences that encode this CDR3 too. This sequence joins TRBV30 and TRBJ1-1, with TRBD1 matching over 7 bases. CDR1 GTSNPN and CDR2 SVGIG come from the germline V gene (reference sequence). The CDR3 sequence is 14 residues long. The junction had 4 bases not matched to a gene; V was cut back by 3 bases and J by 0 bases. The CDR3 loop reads CAWSPGTVNTEAFF. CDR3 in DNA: TGTGCCTGGAGCCCAGGGACAGTGAACACTGAAGCTTTCTTT.